What follows are 26 T cell receptor beta chains derived from one specimen sequenced in a study of T cells in women clearing cervical HPV infection. Produced via immunoSEQ multiplex PCR; TCRdb's table is partial and in-frame only. The sample includes 30,000 or so clones. The sequenced sample consisted of blood buffy coat. The receptors originated from a woman between 18 and 70 years old with a cervical HPV16 infection that either progressed to CIN3+ or cleared (not recorded which).

With regard to this clone: Read coverage stops 3 residues before the CDR3 terminus; the germline J gene supplies the remainder. This chain uses TRBV7-9 with TRBJ2-3, with 9 bases lining up with TRBD1. CDR1 and CDR2 (germline): SEHNR, FQNEAQ (reference sequence). This CDR3 comprises 15 residues. V lost 5 bases and J lost 3; bases outside the gene matches: 6. CDR3 protein: CASSPGTGSTDTQYF. The DNA read from the CDR3 is TGTGCCAGCAGCCCCGGGACAGGGTCTACAGATACG.

As regards this clone: The missing CDR3 end, 3 residues past where the read stops, is filled in from the germline J gene. The J gene is TRBJ1-5, the V gene TRBV7-2; D remains ambiguous. The CDR3 contains 14 residues. V was cut by 3 bases and J by 0 bases, with 6 bases left in between. Germline V CDR1 and CDR2: SGHTA, FQGNSA. The CDR3: CASSFTNSNQPQHF. CDR3 DNA, as far as it was read: TGTGCCAGCAGCTTCACAAATAGCAATCAGCCC. The variable domain in full, with the rest retrieved from reference TRBV7-2 and TRBJ1-5, is GAGVSQSPSNKVTEKGKDVELRCDPISGHTALYWYRQSLGQGLEFLIYFQGNSAPDKSGLPSDRFSAERTGGSVSTLTIQRTQQEDSAVYLCASSFTNSNQPQHFGDGTRLSIL.

Note on this clone: The read gets to within 3 residues of the CDR3 end, and the germline J gene fills in the rest. The chain employs TRBV6-2 or TRBV6-3 and TRBJ1-2; 7 positions match TRBD1. Trimming at V came to 6 bases and at J to 5 bases, leaving 9 bases not matched to a gene. CDR3 length: 14 residues. CDR1 and CDR2 (germline): MNHEY, SVGEGT. The covered CDR3 bases are TGTGCCAGCAGAATTGGCAGGGGGACATATGGC. Encoded protein: CASRIGRGTYG. The entire CDR3 reads CASRIGRGTYGYTF.

As to this clone: The CDR3 goes on 3 residues after the read ends, and that part is filled in from the germline J gene. This chain uses TRBV7-3 with TRBJ1-1; a weak D match, TRBD1 (5 bases). With 4 bases removed from V and 3 bases from J, the gap between germline ends came to 9 bases. This CDR3 comprises 13 residues. From germline, CDR1 is SGHTA and CDR2 FQGTGA. Here the CDR3 reads CASSSQGDTEAFF. The sequenced part of the CDR3 DNA is TGTGCCAGCAGCTCCCAGGGAGACACTGAA. Filled out from reference TRBV7-3 and TRBJ1-1, the complete variable domain reads GAGVSQTPSNKVTEKGKYVELRCDPISGHTALYWYRQSLGQGPEFLIYFQGTGAADDSGLPNDRFFAVRPEGSVSTLKIQRTERGDSAVYLCASSSQGDTEAFFGQGTRLTVV.

As for this clone: The sequence runs out 3 residues before the end of the CDR3; the remainder is reconstructed from the germline J gene. This chain joins TRBV12-3 or TRBV12-4 and TRBJ2-5, with TRBD1 matching 12 bases. The CDR3 runs 15 residues. Trimming removed 6 bases from V and 6 bases from J; junction bases left unmatched: 8. CDR3 bases read: TGTGCCAGCAGCCCTGGGACAGGGGGCTCAAAGACC. Protein product: CASSPGTGGSKT. In full, the CDR3 reads CASSPGTGGSKTQYF.

Comments on this clone: The read is 3 residues too short to cover the CDR3 end, so that end is filled in from the germline J gene. This chain connects TRBV7-9 to TRBJ1-6; maybe TRBD1 (6 bases). Germline loops: CDR1 SEHNR, CDR2 FQNEAQ (reference sequence). V lost 5 bases and J lost 7, with 15 bases in between. This CDR3 is built from 15 residues. The DNA read from the CDR3 is TGTGCCAGCAGCGAACGAACAGGGTACAATTCACCC. Protein: CASSERTGYNSP. The whole CDR3 protein is CASSERTGYNSPLHF.

On this clone itself: The sequence runs out 3 residues before the end of the CDR3; the remainder is reconstructed from the germline J gene. This sequence joins TRBV5-4 and TRBJ2-7; TRBD2 is a possible D gene (5 bases). Trimming stripped 0 bases from V and 4 bases from J, with 11 bases between. Per the germline V gene, CDR1 is SGHNT and CDR2 is YYREEE (reference sequence). The CDR3 runs to 14 residues. Incomplete CDR3 DNA: TGTGCCAGCAGCTTGGGAGAGGGCCCTTACGAG. Translation gives CASSLGEGPYE. The CDR3, in full, reads CASSLGEGPYEQYF.

As regards this clone: This same CDR3 is encoded by further DNA sequences in the sample. CDR3 DNA, as far as it was read: TGTGCCAGTAGCCTCGGACAGGGTCCCTACGAG. Translated: CASSLGQGPYE. The whole CDR3 sequence reads CASSLGQGPYEQYF. This chain links TRBV19 with TRBJ2-7; 8 bases fit TRBD1. The missing CDR3 end, 3 residues past where the read stops, is filled in from the germline J gene. With 6 bases clipped from V and 2 bases from J, the junction kept 6 bases outside the gene matches. The germline V gene has CDR1 LNHDA and CDR2 SQIVND (reference sequence). CDR3 length: 14 residues.

Details on this clone: The read terminates 3 residues ahead of where the CDR3 ends, so the germline J gene completes it. The gene calls are TRBV20-1 and TRBJ2-3, with 11 bases aligning to TRBD2. The V gene end was trimmed by 6 bases and the J gene end by 3 bases; junction bases not matched to a gene: 17. The CDR3 runs 18 residues. Germline CDR1 is DFQATT and CDR2 is SNEGSKA (reference sequence). The CDR3 reads CSAPELAGATTPTDTQYF. Partial CDR3 DNA: TGCAGTGCCCCTGAACTAGCGGGGGCCACCACCCCAACAGATACG.

Details on this clone: The read falls 3 residues short of the CDR3 end, and the missing part is taken from the germline J gene. The chain recombines TRBV12-3 or TRBV12-4 with TRBJ1-2, with 7 bases aligning to TRBD1. The CDR3 spans 14 residues. With V trimmed by 8 bases and J by 7 bases, 13 bases remained unmatched. The CDR3 DNA, read in part, is TGTGCCAGCTCCTCCCCCCAAACAGGGGTTGGC. Its translation is CASSSPQTGVG. The CDR3 as a whole reads CASSSPQTGVGYTF.

On this clone itself: The read ends 3 residues shy of where the CDR3 ends; the end is completed using the germline J gene. The V call is TRBV20-1, the J call TRBJ1-5, with 8 bases lining up with TRBD1. Germline CDR1 is DFQATT and CDR2 is SNEGSKA (reference sequence). This CDR3 spans 15 amino acids. The V segment lost 3 bases and the J segment 2 bases; nucleotides outside the gene matches: 6. This chain's CDR3 is CSARTPDRGNQPQHF. The sequenced part of the CDR3 DNA is TGCAGTGCTAGGACTCCGGACAGGGGCAATCAGCCC.

Comment on this clone: The sequence runs out 3 residues before the end of the CDR3; the remainder is reconstructed from the germline J gene. J is TRBJ2-2 and V is TRBV23-1; TRBD2 aligns across 10 bases. TRBV23-1 qualifies as an ORF whose function is uncertain. The V gene end was trimmed by 0 bases and the J gene end by 0 bases; junction bases not matched to a gene: 10. The CDR3 is made up of 20 amino acids. CDR3 sequence: CASSQSEIAGGLANTGELFF. The sequenced CDR3 bases are TGCGCCAGCAGTCAATCGGAAATAGCGGGGGGTCTCGCGAACACCGGGGAG.

A word on this clone: The read ends 3 residues before the CDR3 terminus; that terminus is restored from the germline J gene. The V call is TRBV6-1, the J call TRBJ2-3, with 8 bases matching TRBD2. J was trimmed by 2 bases and V by 4 bases; bases with no gene match: 8. The CDR3 spans 16 residues. Germline V CDR1 and CDR2: MNHNS, SASEGT. CDR3 DNA (partial): TGTGCCAGCAGTGCTGTAATAGCGGGGCTCACAGATACG. It specifies CASSAVIAGLTDT. The whole CDR3 region reads CASSAVIAGLTDTQYF.

Incomplete CDR3 DNA: TGCAGCGTTGAGGGGGGACTCTATGGC. Encoded protein: CSVEGGLYG. The entire CDR3 protein is CSVEGGLYGYTF. The chain carries TRBV29-1 and TRBJ1-2; TRBD1 might be the D (5 bases). The CDR3 end is not reached by the read, which stops 3 residues before it; the germline J gene fills it in. Trimming cost V 3 bases and J 4 bases, with 9 bases left between them. CDR1 and CDR2 (germline): SQVTM, ANQGSEA. This CDR3 is 12 amino acids long.

About this clone: The CDR3 end is not reached by the read, which stops 3 residues before it; the germline J gene fills it in. The rearrangement uses TRBV28 and TRBJ2-7, with D maybe TRBD1 (7 bases). Trimming shortened V by 2 bases and J by 2 bases, and 16 bases separated the two germline ends. The CDR3 has 16 residues. The germline V gene has CDR1 MDHEN and CDR2 SYDVKM. The CDR3 loop reads CASSLEEGAGAYEQYF. CDR3 DNA, as far as it was read: TGTGCCAGCAGTTTAGAGGAGGGGGCCGGAGCCTACGAG.

Details on this clone: The read is 3 residues too short to cover the CDR3 end, so that end is filled in from the germline J gene. The V gene is TRBV19, the J gene TRBJ2-1, with D perhaps matching TRBD1 (6 bases). Germline V gene lookup returns CDR1 LNHDA and CDR2 SQIVND (reference sequence). CDR3 length equals 15 residues. Trimming took off 9 bases at V and 2 bases at J, with 17 bases between the two ends. Partial CDR3 DNA: TGTGCCAGCAATGGGCAGGGGTCAACCTACAATGAG. This gives the protein CASNGQGSTYNE. The full CDR3 is CASNGQGSTYNEQFF. The full variable domain, in which reference TRBV19 and TRBJ2-1 provide the parts outside the CDR3, is DGGITQSPKYLFRKEGQNVTLSCEQNLNHDAMYWYRQDPGQGLRLIYYSQIVNDFQKGDIAEGYSVSREKKESFPLTVTSAQKNPTAFYLCASNGQGSTYNEQFFGPGTRLTVL.

Regarding this clone: With the read ending 3 residues before the CDR3 end, the germline J gene is used to fill in that end. The chain carries TRBV7-2 and TRBJ2-1; D gene uncertain. The V gene's germline CDR1 is SGHTA and CDR2 FQGNSA. The CDR3 extends over 13 amino acids. V gave up 1 base and J gave up 4 bases, with 5 bases separating them. The covered CDR3 bases are TGTGCCAGCAGCTTAGTATTTTACAATGAG. Translation: CASSLVFYNE. From start to end, the CDR3 is CASSLVFYNEQFF.

In the case of this clone: The sequence runs out 3 residues before the end of the CDR3; the remainder is reconstructed from the germline J gene. The chain couples TRBV20-1 to TRBJ1-1, with 12 positions matching TRBD1. The J segment lost 4 bases and the V segment lost 6 bases, leaving 6 bases of the junction unmatched. Germline lookup yields CDR1 DFQATT and CDR2 SNEGSKA (reference sequence). This CDR3 spans 14 amino acids. CDR3 in amino acids: CSALGQGASTEAFF. CDR3 DNA, as far as it was read: TGCAGTGCCCTGGGACAGGGGGCGAGCACTGAA.

A remark on this clone: Read data end 3 residues before the CDR3 end; the end is taken from the germline J gene. This chain uses TRBV7-2 with TRBJ1-2, with D perhaps TRBD1 (5 bases). Germline CDR1 reads SGHTA; CDR2 reads FQGNSA. V lost 6 bases and J lost 6, with 17 bases in between. This CDR3 comprises 14 residues. The CDR3 DNA, read in part, is TGTGCCAGCAGTTCCTTAGGACAAATTCATGGC. Its translation is CASSSLGQIHG. The full CDR3 protein reads CASSSLGQIHGYTF.

Regarding this clone: The read falls 3 residues short of the CDR3 end, and the missing part is taken from the germline J gene. The chain recombines TRBV20-1 with TRBJ1-5; TRBD1 agrees at 7 bases. This CDR3 comprises 16 residues. J gave up 0 bases and V 1 base, and 6 bases lay outside the gene matches. CDR1 is DFQATT and CDR2 is SNEGSKA in the germline V gene (reference sequence). The CDR3 loop is CSARVGTAISNQPQHF. CDR3 DNA, as far as it was read: TGCAGTGCTAGAGTCGGGACAGCCATTAGCAATCAGCCC.

Of note for this clone: The missing CDR3 end, 3 residues past where the read stops, is filled in from the germline J gene. The chain carries TRBV7-6 and TRBJ1-6, with D possibly TRBD1 on 5 matching bases. Germline V gives CDR1 SGHVS, CDR2 FNYEAQ. V lost 1 base and J lost 10, with 20 bases in between. CDR3 length: 17 amino acids. The DNA read from the CDR3 is TGTGCCAGCAGCTTAGGAGAGAAAGGCAGGGTGGGCTCACCC. Translated, it gives CASSLGEKGRVGSP. The CDR3, in full, reads CASSLGEKGRVGSPLHF.

On this clone: The read terminates 3 residues ahead of where the CDR3 ends, so the germline J gene completes it. V usage is TRBV12-5 and J usage is TRBJ2-5; D is perhaps TRBD2 (5 bases). There are 12 residues in the CDR3. Germline CDR1 reads LGHNT; CDR2 reads FRNRAP. V was cut by 1 base and J by 5 bases, with 5 bases left in between. The CDR3 reads CASGLERETQYF. The part of the CDR3 DNA that was read is TGTGCTAGTGGTTTGGAGCGGGAGACC.

As to this clone: The DNA ends 3 residues before the CDR3 does, and the rest of the CDR3 is filled in from the germline J gene. This chain connects TRBV7-6 to TRBJ1-3; D perhaps matches TRBD1 (6 bases). V lost 5 bases and J lost 2, with 10 bases in between. The CDR3 contains 14 residues. Germline V gene data show CDR1 as SGHVS and CDR2 as FNYEAQ. The covered CDR3 bases are TGTGCCAGCAGCACACAGGGTACTGGAAACACC. Its protein product is CASSTQGTGNT. The complete CDR3 reads CASSTQGTGNTIYF.

With regard to this clone: Read data end 3 residues before the CDR3 end; the end is taken from the germline J gene. This chain links TRBV30 with TRBJ1-4; TRBD1 might be the D (6 bases). Trimming cost V 1 base and J 0 bases, with 18 bases left between them. The CDR3 is made up of 18 amino acids. Germline-derived CDR1 and CDR2 are GTSNPN and SVGIG (reference sequence). The covered CDR3 bases are TGTGCCTGGAGTGGGGTCGGGGACACAGTTGCAACTAATGAAAAA. It yields the protein CAWSGVGDTVATNEK. The full CDR3 sequence reads CAWSGVGDTVATNEKLFF. The full variable domain, its missing parts supplied by reference TRBV30 and TRBJ1-4, is SQTIHQWPATLVQPVGSPLSLECTVEGTSNPNLYWYRQAAGRGLQLLFYSVGIGQISSEVPQNLSASRPQDRQFILSSKKLLLSDSGFYLCAWSGVGDTVATNEKLFFGSGTQLSVL.

For this clone: Coverage ceases 3 residues before the CDR3 finishes, and the germline J gene fills in the end. The J gene is TRBJ1-1, the V gene TRBV20-1; D call uncertain. This CDR3 contains 15 residues. The germline gives CDR1 DFQATT, CDR2 SNEGSKA (reference sequence). V was shortened by 5 bases and J by 3 bases, with 19 bases between the two germline ends. The DNA read from the CDR3 is TGCAGTGCTGGACGCCTCGGGGTCCATGACACTGAA. It specifies CSAGRLGVHDTE. The entire CDR3 reads CSAGRLGVHDTEAFF.

As regards this clone: The sequence runs out 3 residues before the end of the CDR3; the remainder is reconstructed from the germline J gene. The chain joins TRBV6-1 to TRBJ2-2, with D unresolved. CDR1 and CDR2 (germline): MNHNS, SASEGT. V was clipped by 4 bases and J by 1 base, with 13 bases between them. The CDR3 loop spans 16 amino acids. Partial CDR3 DNA: TGTGCCAGCAGTGTTGGTGTGTTACTGAACACCGGGGAG. Protein sequence: CASSVGVLLNTGE. The CDR3 as a whole reads CASSVGVLLNTGELFF.